This TCR beta chain emerged from a study of cytomegalovirus exposure and HLA in healthy donors. Points from the study as a whole: V segments that were indistinguishable, TRBV6-2 and TRBV6-3 among them, were omitted from analysis.

PCR involved 60 Vbeta and 13 Jbeta primers. This table comes from immunoSEQ multiplex PCR, and its TCRdb copy is limited to in-frame clones, with some not included. The data show 190,000 or so clones, around four fifths seen once. Note on this clone: The antigen remains undetermined.

From germline, CDR1 is SGHVS and CDR2 FQNEAQ. CDR3 size: 15 residues. With 5 bases removed from V and 6 bases from J, the gap between germline ends came to 18 bases. The specimen sequenced was PBMCs. The V and J genes are TRBV7-8 and TRBJ2-3; possible D gene TRBD2, 6 bases. The receptor was isolated from a man between 50 and 59 years old in good health and CMV-seronegative. CDR3 DNA sequence: TGTGCCAGCAGCCTCAAACCGGAGGGAGTCGATACGCAGTATTTT. The encoded protein is CASSLKPEGVDTQYF. Using reference TRBV7-8 and TRBJ2-3 for the parts outside the CDR3, the full variable domain is GAGVSQSPRYKVAKRGQDVALRCDPISGHVSLFWYQQALGQGPEFLTYFQNEAQLDKSGLPSDRFFAERPEGSVSTLKIQRTQQEDSAVYLCASSLKPEGVDTQYFGPGTRLTVL.